This T cell receptor (beta chain) was observed in a study of T-cell reconstitution after alpha-beta-depleted transplantation in children. For TCRbeta, the library was prepared with unique molecular identifiers. MiXCR was run by TCRdb on the PCR reads, yielding one entry per CDR3 protein. The data show about 610,000 distinct CDR3 sequences, with over 9.5% seen just once and about 4% held by the top ten. Germline V gene data show CDR1 as KGHDR and CDR2 as SFDVKD. The CDR3 extends over 11 amino acids. V lost 7 bases and J 8 bases, leaving 8 bases between the germline ends. This clonotype was seen at least ten times.

The J gene is TRBJ2-1, the V gene TRBV24-1; D remains unclear. Here the sequenced sample was PBMCs from the stem cell graft donor, taken from the stem cell graft. The origin of this receptor is a human donor who donated a stem cell graft to a child with acute myeloid leukemia. Written as DNA, the CDR3 is TGTGCCACCAGCCTCGTACATGAGCAGTTCTTC. Its translation: CATSLVHEQFF.